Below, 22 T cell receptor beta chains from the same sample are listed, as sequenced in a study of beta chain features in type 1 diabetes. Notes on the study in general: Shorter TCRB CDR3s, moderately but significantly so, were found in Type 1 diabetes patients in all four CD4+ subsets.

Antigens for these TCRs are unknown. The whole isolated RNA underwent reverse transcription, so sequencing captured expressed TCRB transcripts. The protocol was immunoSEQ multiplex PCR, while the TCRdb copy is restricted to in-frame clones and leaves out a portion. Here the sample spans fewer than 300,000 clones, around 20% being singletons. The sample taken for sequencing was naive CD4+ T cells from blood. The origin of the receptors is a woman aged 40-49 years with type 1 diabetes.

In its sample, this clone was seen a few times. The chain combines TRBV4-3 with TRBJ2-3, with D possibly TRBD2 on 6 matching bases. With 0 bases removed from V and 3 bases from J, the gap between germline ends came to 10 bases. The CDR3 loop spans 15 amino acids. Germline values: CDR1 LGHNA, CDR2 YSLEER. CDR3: CASSQEVGGTDTQYF. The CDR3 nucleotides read TGCGCCAGCAGCCAAGAAGTTGGGGGGACAGATACGCAGTATTTT.

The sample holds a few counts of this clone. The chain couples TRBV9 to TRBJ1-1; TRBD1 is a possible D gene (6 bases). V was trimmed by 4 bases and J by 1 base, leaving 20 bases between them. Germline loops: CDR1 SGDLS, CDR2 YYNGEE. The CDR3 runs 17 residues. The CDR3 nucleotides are TGTGCCAGCAGCCCCTTCAACAGGGCATATGCGAACACTGAAGCTTTCTTT. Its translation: CASSPFNRAYANTEAFF.

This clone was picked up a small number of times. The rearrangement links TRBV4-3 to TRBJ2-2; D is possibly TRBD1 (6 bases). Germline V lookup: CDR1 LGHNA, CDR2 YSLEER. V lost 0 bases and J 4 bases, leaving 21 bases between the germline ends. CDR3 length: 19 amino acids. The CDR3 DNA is TGCGCCAGCAGCCAAGAGGAGCCCACCAGGGGAACTGGCACCGGGGAGCTGTTTTTT. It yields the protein CASSQEEPTRGTGTGELFF.

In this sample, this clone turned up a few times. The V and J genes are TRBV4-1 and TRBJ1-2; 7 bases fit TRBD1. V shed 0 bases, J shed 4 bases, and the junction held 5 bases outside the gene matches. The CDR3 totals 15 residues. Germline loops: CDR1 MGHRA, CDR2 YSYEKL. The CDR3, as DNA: TGCGCCAGCAGCCAAGATAGGGACAGCCTCTATGGCTACACCTTC. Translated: CASSQDRDSLYGYTF.

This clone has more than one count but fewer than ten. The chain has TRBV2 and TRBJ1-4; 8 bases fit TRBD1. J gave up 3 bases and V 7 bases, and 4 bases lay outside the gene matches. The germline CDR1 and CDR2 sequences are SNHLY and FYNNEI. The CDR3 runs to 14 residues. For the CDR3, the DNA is TGTGCCAGCACGGAGGGACAGGCTAATGAAAAACTGTTTTTT. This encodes CASTEGQANEKLFF.

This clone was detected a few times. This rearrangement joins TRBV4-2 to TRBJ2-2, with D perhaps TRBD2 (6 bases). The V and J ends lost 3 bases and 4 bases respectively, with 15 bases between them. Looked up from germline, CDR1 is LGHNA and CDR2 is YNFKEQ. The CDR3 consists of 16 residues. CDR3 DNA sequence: TGTGCCAGCAGCCACCCTTTACTAGCCCCCACCGGGGAGCTGTTTTTT. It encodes CASSHPLLAPTGELFF.

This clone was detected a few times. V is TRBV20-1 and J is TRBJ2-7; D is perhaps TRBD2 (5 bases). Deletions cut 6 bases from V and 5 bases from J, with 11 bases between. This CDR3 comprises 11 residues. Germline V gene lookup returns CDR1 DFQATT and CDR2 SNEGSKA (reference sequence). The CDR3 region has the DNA TGCAGTGCGGGAGAACGTGACGAGCAGTACTTC. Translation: CSAGERDEQYF.

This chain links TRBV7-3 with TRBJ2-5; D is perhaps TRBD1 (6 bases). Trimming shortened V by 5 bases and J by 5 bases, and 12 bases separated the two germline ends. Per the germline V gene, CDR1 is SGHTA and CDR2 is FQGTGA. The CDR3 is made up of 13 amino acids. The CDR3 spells CASSDQDRETQYF. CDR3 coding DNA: TGTGCCAGCAGCGACCAAGACAGGGAGACCCAGTACTTC. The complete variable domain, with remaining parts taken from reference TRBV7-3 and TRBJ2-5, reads GAGVSQTPSNKVTEKGKYVELRCDPISGHTALYWYRQSLGQGPEFLIYFQGTGAADDSGLPNDRFFAVRPEGSVSTLKIQRTERGDSAVYLCASSDQDRETQYFGPGTRLLVL.

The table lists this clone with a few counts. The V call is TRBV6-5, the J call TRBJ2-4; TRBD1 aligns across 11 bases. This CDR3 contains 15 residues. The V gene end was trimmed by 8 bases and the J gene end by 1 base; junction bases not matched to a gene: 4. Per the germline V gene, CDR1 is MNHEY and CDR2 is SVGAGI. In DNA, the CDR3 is TGTGCCAGCGAGGACAGGGGGCTGGCCAAAAACATTCAGTACTTC. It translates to CASEDRGLAKNIQYF.

Here the CDR3 reads CASSEGAGSYGYTF. The CDR3 DNA reads TGTGCCAGCAGCGAGGGGGCAGGGTCCTATGGCTACACCTTC. This chain joins TRBV9 and TRBJ1-2; TRBD1 matches at 7 bases. This CDR3 comprises 14 residues. CDR1 and CDR2 from the germline V gene are SGDLS and YYNGEE. With V trimmed by 3 bases and J by 4 bases, 6 bases remained unmatched.

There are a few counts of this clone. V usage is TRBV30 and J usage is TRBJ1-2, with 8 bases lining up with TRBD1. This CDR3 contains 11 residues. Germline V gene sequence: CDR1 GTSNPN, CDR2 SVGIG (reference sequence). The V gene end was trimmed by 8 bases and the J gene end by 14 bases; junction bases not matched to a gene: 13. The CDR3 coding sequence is TGTGCCGTCGAACCTAGACAGGGGTTGACCTTC. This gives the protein CAVEPRQGLTF.

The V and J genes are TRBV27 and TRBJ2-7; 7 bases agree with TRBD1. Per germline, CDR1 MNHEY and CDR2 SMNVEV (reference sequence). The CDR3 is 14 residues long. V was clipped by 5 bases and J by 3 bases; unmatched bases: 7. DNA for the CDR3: TGTGCCAGCAGTCCTATGACAGGGATCTACGAGCAGTACTTC. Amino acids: CASSPMTGIYEQYF.

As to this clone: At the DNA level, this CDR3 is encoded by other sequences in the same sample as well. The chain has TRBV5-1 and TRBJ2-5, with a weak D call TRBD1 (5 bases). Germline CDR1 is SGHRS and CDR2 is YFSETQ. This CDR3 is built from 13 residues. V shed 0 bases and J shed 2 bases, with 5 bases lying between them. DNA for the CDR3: TGCGCCAGCAGCTTGGAGGGGCAAGAGACCCAGTACTTC. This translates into CASSLEGQETQYF.

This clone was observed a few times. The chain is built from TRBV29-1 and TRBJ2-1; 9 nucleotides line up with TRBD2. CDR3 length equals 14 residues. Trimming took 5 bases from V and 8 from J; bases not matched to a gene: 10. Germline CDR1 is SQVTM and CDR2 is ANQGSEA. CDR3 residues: CSVLAGSLGDEQFF. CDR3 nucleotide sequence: TGCAGCGTTCTAGCGGGATCCTTGGGAGATGAGCAGTTCTTC.

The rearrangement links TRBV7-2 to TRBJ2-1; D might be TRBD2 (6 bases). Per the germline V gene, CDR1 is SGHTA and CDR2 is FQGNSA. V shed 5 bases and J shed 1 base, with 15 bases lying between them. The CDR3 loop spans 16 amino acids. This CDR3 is CASSPAGTGSYNEQFF. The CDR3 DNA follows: TGTGCCAGCAGCCCCGCGGGGACGGGTTCCTACAATGAGCAGTTCTTC.

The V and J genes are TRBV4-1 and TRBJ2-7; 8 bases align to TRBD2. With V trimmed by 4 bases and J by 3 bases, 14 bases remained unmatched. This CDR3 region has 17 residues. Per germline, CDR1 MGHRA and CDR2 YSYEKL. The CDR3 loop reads CASSLPSGGRAYYEQYF. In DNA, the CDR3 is TGCGCCAGCAGCCTCCCCTCGGGGGGGAGGGCTTACTACGAGCAGTACTTC.

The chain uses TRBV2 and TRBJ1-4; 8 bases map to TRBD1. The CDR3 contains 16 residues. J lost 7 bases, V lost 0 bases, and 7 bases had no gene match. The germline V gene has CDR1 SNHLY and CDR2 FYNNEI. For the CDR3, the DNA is TGTGCCAGCAGTGAAGCTACAGGGGGGTACGGTGAAAAACTGTTTTTT. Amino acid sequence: CASSEATGGYGEKLFF.

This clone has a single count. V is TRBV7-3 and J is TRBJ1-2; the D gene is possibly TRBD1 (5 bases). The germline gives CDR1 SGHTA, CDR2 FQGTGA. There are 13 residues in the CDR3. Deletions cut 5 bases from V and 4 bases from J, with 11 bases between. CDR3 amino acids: CASSRGGGYGYTF. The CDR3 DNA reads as TGTGCCAGCAGCAGGGGTGGCGGCTATGGCTACACCTTC. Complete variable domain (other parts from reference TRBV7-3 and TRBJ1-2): GAGVSQTPSNKVTEKGKYVELRCDPISGHTALYWYRQSLGQGPEFLIYFQGTGAADDSGLPNDRFFAVRPEGSVSTLKIQRTERGDSAVYLCASSRGGGYGYTFGSGTRLTVV.

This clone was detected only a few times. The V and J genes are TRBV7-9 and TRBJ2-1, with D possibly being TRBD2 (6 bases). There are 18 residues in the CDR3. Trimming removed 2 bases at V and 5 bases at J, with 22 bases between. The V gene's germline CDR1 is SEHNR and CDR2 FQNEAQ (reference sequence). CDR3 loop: CASSLTIPGTGINNEQFF. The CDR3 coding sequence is TGTGCCAGCAGCTTAACGATCCCCGGGACTGGTATAAACAATGAGCAGTTCTTC. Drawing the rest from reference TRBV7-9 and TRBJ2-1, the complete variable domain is DTGVSQNPRHKITKRGQNVTFRCDPISEHNRLYWYRQTLGQGPEFLTYFQNEAQLEKSRLLSDRFSAERPKGSFSTLEIQRTEQGDSAMYLCASSLTIPGTGINNEQFFGPGTRLTVL.

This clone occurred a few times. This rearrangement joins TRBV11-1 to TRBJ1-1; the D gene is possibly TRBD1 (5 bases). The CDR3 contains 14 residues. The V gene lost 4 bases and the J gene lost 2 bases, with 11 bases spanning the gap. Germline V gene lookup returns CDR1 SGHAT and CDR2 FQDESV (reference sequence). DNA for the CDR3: TGTGCCAGCAGCTCGGGGGTTGTTAACACTGAAGCTTTCTTT. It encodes CASSSGVVNTEAFF.

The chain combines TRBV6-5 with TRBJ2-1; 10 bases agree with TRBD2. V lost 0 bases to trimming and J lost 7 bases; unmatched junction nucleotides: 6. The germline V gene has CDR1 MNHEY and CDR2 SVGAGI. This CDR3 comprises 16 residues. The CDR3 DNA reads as TGTGCCAGCAGTTACTCGAAAGCGGGGGGGCAGAATGAGCAGTTCTTC. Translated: CASSYSKAGGQNEQFF.

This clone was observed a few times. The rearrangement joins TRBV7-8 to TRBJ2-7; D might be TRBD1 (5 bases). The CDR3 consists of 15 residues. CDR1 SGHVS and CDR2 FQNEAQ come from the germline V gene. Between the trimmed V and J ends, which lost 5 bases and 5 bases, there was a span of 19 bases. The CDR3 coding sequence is TGTGCCAGCAGCCCAGACCAGGGTTGGCGGAACGAGCAGTACTTC. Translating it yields CASSPDQGWRNEQYF.